Many counts were recorded for the clone carrying this TCR beta chain. Its specificity is unknown. The data derive from a study of T cells in Graves' hyperthyroidism and ophthalmopathy. Findings of the study overall: The model identified upcoming ophthalmopathy a median approximately six months ahead of onset. Among thyroid clonotypes expanded above 0.001, most also appeared in blood. A model built on 13 V-J features separated ophthalmopathy from stable hyperthyroidism.

RNA transcripts yielded amplified TCR beta CDR3 regions. During a first-round RT-PCR of the TCR CDR3, the HTBI primer set was used. TCRdb reprocessed the multiplex PCR reads with MiXCR, giving one entry per CDR3 protein. The table records 300,000 to 450,000 distinct CDR3 sequences, roughly 15% of them present only once. V was clipped by 0 bases and J by 3 bases, with 13 bases between them. Per germline, CDR1 SGDLS and CDR2 YYNGEE. The CDR3 contains 15 residues. The chain couples TRBV9 to TRBJ2-7; possible D gene TRBD2, 6 bases. The sequenced sample was blood. The receptor's source is a woman aged 25 to 39 with Graves' hyperthyroidism that later progressed to Graves' ophthalmopathy. The DNA for the CDR3 is TGTGCCAGCAGCGTAGGGGAGGTGCTGGGCTACGAGCAGTACTTC. It yields the protein CASSVGEVLGYEQYF.